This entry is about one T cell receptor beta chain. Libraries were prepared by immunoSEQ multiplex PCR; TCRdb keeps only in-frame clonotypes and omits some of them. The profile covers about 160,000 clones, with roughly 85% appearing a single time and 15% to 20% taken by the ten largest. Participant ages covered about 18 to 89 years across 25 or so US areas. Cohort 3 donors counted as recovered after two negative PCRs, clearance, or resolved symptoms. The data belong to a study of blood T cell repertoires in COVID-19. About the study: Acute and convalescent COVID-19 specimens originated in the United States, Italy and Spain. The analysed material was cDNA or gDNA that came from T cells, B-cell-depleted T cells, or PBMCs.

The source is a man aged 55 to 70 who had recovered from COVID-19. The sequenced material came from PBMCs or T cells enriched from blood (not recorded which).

Here the CDR3 DNA reads TGTGCCAGCAGCGCGTCGGGACAGATCACCGGGGAGCTGTTTTTT. Translation gives CASSASGQITGELFF. The V gene is TRBV9, the J gene TRBJ2-2; 7 positions match TRBD1. V was pared by 3 bases and J by 4 bases, with 6 bases of the junction left unmatched. Germline V lookup: CDR1 SGDLS, CDR2 YYNGEE. The CDR3 runs to 15 residues.